The sample holds many counts of the clone carrying this T cell receptor beta chain. Its antigen remains unidentified. Isolation of PBMCs was performed on approximately 10 ml fresh peripheral blood. This entry comes from a study of T cells in Graves' hyperthyroidism and ophthalmopathy. Amplified TCR beta CDR3 regions derived from RNA transcripts. First-round RT-PCR of the TCR CDR3 relied on the HTBI primer set. TCRdb re-derived calls from the multiplex PCR reads in MiXCR, one entry per CDR3 protein. The repertoire holds some 350,000 distinct CDR3 sequences, with roughly 15% as singletons. Regarding the study as a whole: Before onset, ophthalmopathy was predicted by the model a median around 6.5 months earlier. Blood also carried most thyroid clonotypes expanded above 0.001.

The V gene's germline CDR1 is DFQATT and CDR2 SNEGSKA (reference sequence). Between the trimmed V and J ends, which lost 7 bases and 0 bases, there was a span of 18 bases. This CDR3 is 15 amino acids long. The gene calls are TRBV20-1 and TRBJ2-5; D call uncertain. Sequencing input: blood. This TCR was sampled from a woman aged 60-75 years with Graves' ophthalmopathy. The CDR3 DNA is TGCAGTGGGGTTGGGGTCCTAGGGAACCAAGAGACCCAGTACTTC. This translates into CSGVGVLGNQETQYF.